Included here is one T cell receptor (beta chain) sequence, with context. Its antigen is unknown. Samples were taken several times over chemoradiotherapy. The germline gives CDR1 SGHRS, CDR2 YFSETQ. The ends lost 5 bases at V and 2 bases at J; junction bases unmatched: 2. CDR3 length equals 13 residues. These data originate in a study of chemoradiotherapy in HPV16-positive cancers. At the level of the study: Candidate HPV-specific T-cell clones and common TCR motifs came from functional assays in a couple of HPV16-positive patients. Study conclusions and caveats: HPV-specific T cells were functionally defined from only a couple of HPV16-positive patients.

Some clones are missing from TCRdb's copy, which holds only in-frame ones; the method was immunoSEQ multiplex PCR. The data show some 10,000 clones, roughly 70% seen once. The gene calls are TRBV5-1 and TRBJ1-2; 8 bases line up with TRBD1. The sample was taken from a patient who underwent chemoradiotherapy. The origin of this receptor is a human donor with HPV-associated anogenital cancer. The CDR3 DNA follows: TGCGCCAGCAGGACAGGGGCGAACTATGGCTACACCTTC. Translated: CASRTGANYGYTF.